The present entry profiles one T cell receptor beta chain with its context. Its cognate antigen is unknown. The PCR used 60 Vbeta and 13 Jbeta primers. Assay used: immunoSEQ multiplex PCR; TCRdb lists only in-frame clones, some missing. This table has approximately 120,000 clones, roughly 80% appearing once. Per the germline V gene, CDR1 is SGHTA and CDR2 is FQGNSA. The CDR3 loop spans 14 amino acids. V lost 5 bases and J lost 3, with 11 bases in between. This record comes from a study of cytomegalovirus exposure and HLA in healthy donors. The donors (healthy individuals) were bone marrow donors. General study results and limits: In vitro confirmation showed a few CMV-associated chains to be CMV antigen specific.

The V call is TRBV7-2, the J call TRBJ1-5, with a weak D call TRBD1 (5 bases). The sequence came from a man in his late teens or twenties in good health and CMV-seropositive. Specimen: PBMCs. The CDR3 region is CASSPHRNNQPQHF. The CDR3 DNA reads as TGTGCCAGCAGCCCTCACAGGAACAATCAGCCCCAGCATTTT.